Shown below are 21 T cell receptor beta chains from a single sample sequenced in a study of blood T cell repertoires in COVID-19. TCRdb keeps only in-frame clones here, not all; method: immunoSEQ multiplex PCR. The table includes 85,000 to 130,000 clones, approximately 92% detected once. Material for sequencing was peripheral blood. The source is a man between 65 and 85 years old with acute or convalescent COVID-19.

V and J are TRBV7-2 and TRBJ1-4, with D perhaps matching TRBD1 (6 bases). The CDR3 is made up of 15 amino acids. Trimming took 6 bases from V and 7 from J, leaving 18 bases between them. From germline, CDR1 is SGHTA and CDR2 FQGNSA. The CDR3: CASSPIGTRTEKLFF. Written as DNA, the CDR3 is TGTGCCAGCAGTCCGATCGGGACACGGACTGAAAAACTGTTTTTT.

This clone was detected a few times. V and J are TRBV6-6 and TRBJ1-4, with 7 bases fitting TRBD1. The CDR3 consists of 14 residues. The V gene end was trimmed by 7 bases and the J gene end by 5 bases; junction bases not matched to a gene: 7. Germline values: CDR1 MNHNY, CDR2 SVGAGI (reference sequence). The CDR3 DNA sequence: TGTGCCAGCAAAAGACAGGGATCAAATGAAAAACTGTTTTTT. Protein: CASKRQGSNEKLFF.

The gene calls are TRBV7-2 and TRBJ1-6; 9 bases are shared with TRBD1. With 5 bases clipped from V and 8 bases from J, the junction kept 4 bases outside the gene matches. The CDR3 loop spans 14 amino acids. Germline CDR1 reads SGHTA; CDR2 reads FQGNSA. The CDR3 loop reads CASSTGTGYSPLHF. CDR3 coding DNA: TGTGCCAGCAGCACCGGGACAGGGTATTCACCCCTCCACTTT.

This clone was detected once. The J gene is TRBJ1-2, the V gene TRBV6-5; a possible D gene is TRBD1 (6 bases). Germline loops: CDR1 MNHEY, CDR2 SVGAGI. CDR3 size: 15 residues. The V gene lost 8 bases and the J gene lost 7 bases, with 23 bases spanning the gap. CDR3 sequence reads: CASGNNGGQGAGYTF. CDR3 in DNA: TGTGCCAGCGGTAATAACGGGGGGCAGGGAGCTGGCTACACCTTC.

As DNA, the CDR3 is TGTGCCAGTAGTATTTTACAGGGTAATTCACCCCTCCACTTT. Its translation is CASSILQGNSPLHF. The chain has TRBV19 and TRBJ1-6, with D perhaps TRBD1 (6 bases). CDR3 length equals 14 residues. The V gene lost 3 bases and the J gene lost 6 bases, with 9 bases spanning the gap. Germline CDR1 is LNHDA and CDR2 is SQIVND (reference sequence).

The rearrangement uses TRBV5-4 and TRBJ2-5, with D perhaps TRBD2 (6 bases). V shed 0 bases and J shed 5 bases, with 14 bases lying between them. This CDR3 spans 15 amino acids. Per germline, CDR1 SGHNT and CDR2 YYREEE (reference sequence). The CDR3 DNA reads as TGTGCCAGCAGCTTGGTCAGGGTCGGAGGGGAGACCCAGTACTTC. Translation gives CASSLVRVGGETQYF. The full variable domain, its missing parts supplied by reference TRBV5-4 and TRBJ2-5, is ETGVTQSPTHLIKTRGQQVTLRCSSQSGHNTVSWYQQALGQGPQFIFQYYREEENGRGNFPPRFSGLQFPNYSSELNVNALELDDSALYLCASSLVRVGGETQYFGPGTRLLVL.

There are a few counts of this clone. J is TRBJ2-7 and V is TRBV6-2 or TRBV6-3; 8 bases map to TRBD2. Germline CDR1 reads MNHEY; CDR2 reads SVGEGT. J lost 2 bases, V lost 3 bases, and 9 bases had no gene match. The CDR3 has 16 residues. For the CDR3, the DNA is TGTGCCAGCAGTTATTCCGGGACTAGGGTGACCTACGAGCAGTACTTC. This translates into CASSYSGTRVTYEQYF.

The chain couples TRBV27 to TRBJ2-1, with a weak D call TRBD1 (5 bases). V shed 2 bases and J shed 7 bases, with 15 bases lying between them. The CDR3 runs to 15 residues. Germline CDR1 reads MNHEY; CDR2 reads SMNVEV (reference sequence). The CDR3 loop is CASSLARAKANEQFF. The DNA for the CDR3 is TGTGCCAGCAGTTTAGCCAGGGCAAAGGCGAATGAGCAGTTCTTC.

The chain has TRBV6-5 and TRBJ2-3, with D perhaps TRBD2 (6 bases). The CDR3 contains 16 residues. Germline-derived CDR1 and CDR2 are MNHEY and SVGAGI. The V end lost 0 bases, the J end lost 0 bases, and 10 bases lay between the germline ends. The CDR3 loop is CASSYSSLASTDTQYF. The DNA of the CDR3 is TGTGCCAGCAGTTACTCAAGTCTAGCGAGCACAGATACGCAGTATTTT.

CDR3 nucleotide sequence: TGTGCCAGCAGTGCCCTCTGGACAGGCTCTGGCTACACCTTC. As protein: CASSALWTGSGYTF. The V call is TRBV27, the J call TRBJ1-2, with 7 positions matching TRBD1. With V trimmed by 5 bases and J by 7 bases, 10 bases remained unmatched. Germline V lookup: CDR1 MNHEY, CDR2 SMNVEV (reference sequence). This CDR3 spans 14 amino acids.

The chain carries TRBV18 and TRBJ2-3; tentative D call: TRBD2 (6 bases). The germline CDR1 and CDR2 sequences are KGHSH and LQKENI. With 0 bases removed from V and 8 bases from J, the gap between germline ends came to 18 bases. There are 16 residues in the CDR3. The CDR3 DNA reads TGTGCCAGCTCACCACCGGAGGGAACCCCATACGGTACGCAGTATTTT. It codes for CASSPPEGTPYGTQYF.

The sample holds a few counts of this clone. V is TRBV7-2 and J is TRBJ1-1; weak D call: TRBD1 (5 bases). The V and J ends lost 3 bases and 1 base respectively, with 6 bases between them. This CDR3 region has 13 residues. Germline V gene lookup returns CDR1 SGHTA and CDR2 FQGNSA. The CDR3 protein is CASSFQGNTEAFF. In DNA form, the CDR3 reads TGTGCCAGCAGCTTTCAGGGGAACACTGAAGCTTTCTTT.

The J gene is TRBJ2-5, the V gene TRBV28; 9 positions agree with TRBD1. CDR3 size: 15 residues. Germline values: CDR1 MDHEN, CDR2 SYDVKM. V dropped 5 bases and J dropped 7; count of bases not matched to a gene: 11. The DNA for the CDR3 is TGTGCCAGCAGTAAAACCGGGACAGGGAGGGGGACCCAGTACTTC. Its translation is CASSKTGTGRGTQYF.

The J gene is TRBJ1-2, the V gene TRBV7-2, with 8 positions matching TRBD1. Germline CDR1 and CDR2: SGHTA and FQGNSA. J gave up 7 bases and V 3 bases, and 4 bases lay outside the gene matches. CDR3 size: 13 residues. CDR3 bases: TGTGCCAGCAGCTTGGACAGGGAAGGTGGCTACACCTTC. It codes for CASSLDREGGYTF.

The sample holds a few counts of this clone. The V call is TRBV28, the J call TRBJ1-3; D ambiguous. Looked up from germline, CDR1 is MDHEN and CDR2 is SYDVKM. This CDR3 has 15 residues. The V end lost 5 bases, the J end lost 4 bases, and 15 bases lay between the germline ends. This chain's CDR3 is CASSPSTRYGNTIYF. CDR3 nucleotide sequence: TGTGCCAGCAGTCCATCTACGAGGTACGGAAACACCATATATTTT.

This chain uses TRBV10-3 with TRBJ2-2; D perhaps matches TRBD2 (6 bases). The CDR3 runs 13 residues. Trimming left V 10 bases short and J 6 bases short, with 15 bases between. The germline CDR1 and CDR2 sequences are ENHRY and SYGVKD. CDR3 coding DNA: TGTGCCACCTGGGACCGGGAGTCCGGGGAGCTGTTTTTT. Residues: CATWDRESGELFF.

The rearrangement links TRBV18 to TRBJ2-5; 7 nucleotides match TRBD2. V shed 6 bases and J 2 bases; nucleotides not matched to a gene: 6. This CDR3 has 14 residues. Germline V lookup: CDR1 KGHSH, CDR2 LQKENI. CDR3 DNA sequence: TGTGCCAGCTCTCTAGCGGCGGGGCAAGAGACCCAGTACTTC. Translated: CASSLAAGQETQYF.

This sequence joins TRBV12-1 and TRBJ1-3. TRBV12-1 is a pseudogene segment. There are 13 residues in the CDR3. The CDR3 region is CAGAPRTGNTIYF. The CDR3, as DNA: TGTGCCGGCGCGCCCCGAACCGGGAACACCATATATTTT.

V and J are TRBV5-8 and TRBJ1-4, with unresolved D. The V end lost 5 bases, the J end lost 5 bases, and 10 bases lay between the germline ends. This CDR3 is 13 amino acids long. Germline-derived CDR1 and CDR2 are SGHTS and YDEGEE. The CDR3 reads CASSGGLNEKLFF. The CDR3 DNA follows: TGTGCCAGCAGTGGCGGATTAAATGAAAAACTGTTTTTT. The full variable domain, in which reference TRBV5-8 and TRBJ1-4 provide the parts outside the CDR3, is EAGVTQSPTHLIKTRGQQATLRCSPISGHTSVYWYQQALGLGLQFLLWYDEGEERNRGNFPPRFSGRQFPNYSSELNVNALELEDSALYLCASSGGLNEKLFFGSGTQLSVL.

This chain connects TRBV19 to TRBJ1-2, with D possibly matching TRBD1 (5 bases). The CDR3 spans 13 residues. The V gene lost 7 bases and the J gene lost 1 base, with 10 bases spanning the gap. The germline CDR1 and CDR2 sequences are LNHDA and SQIVND (reference sequence). As DNA, the CDR3 is TGTGCCAGTACCGCACAGGTTAACTATGGCTACACCTTC. It yields the protein CASTAQVNYGYTF.

Only one count was recorded for this clone. V is TRBV6-5 and J is TRBJ1-2, with D maybe TRBD1 (6 bases). CDR1 and CDR2 from the germline V gene are MNHEY and SVGAGI. This CDR3 comprises 15 residues. Trimming took 7 bases from V and 5 from J, leaving 20 bases between them. CDR3 in DNA: TGTGCCAGCATTCAAACAACCGGGACACCTTATGGCTACACCTTC. Its translation: CASIQTTGTPYGYTF.